What follows are 9 T cell receptor beta chains derived from one specimen sequenced in a study of CD8 T cells in ankylosing spondylitis. TCRdb independently ran MiXCR on the 5' RACE reads; one entry per CDR3 protein. The data show 30,000 to 45,000 distinct CDR3 sequences, with 16% seen just once and about 45% held by the top ten. Sequences were obtained from blood. The receptors stem from a male donor with ankylosing spondylitis or in good health (not recorded which).

This clonotype was seen only a few times. The chain has TRBV7-2 and TRBJ1-5; D not certain. Per the germline V gene, CDR1 is SGHTA and CDR2 is FQGNSA. V dropped 0 bases and J dropped 9 bases, with 3 bases sitting between them. CDR3 length: 11 residues. CDR3 sequence reads: CASSLAGPQHF. CDR3 in DNA: TGTGCCAGCAGCTTAGCGGGGCCCCAGCATTTT.

The CDR3 DNA follows: TGTGCCAGCAGTTTACTAGCCGGGGAGCAGTACTTC. As protein: CASSLLAGEQYF. The chain employs TRBV28 and TRBJ2-7; D perhaps matches TRBD2 (5 bases). The CDR3 spans 12 residues. Germline V gene sequence: CDR1 MDHEN, CDR2 SYDVKM. V dropped 2 bases and J dropped 7 bases, with 9 bases sitting between them.

This chain uses TRBV5-1 with TRBJ1-1; 7 nucleotides align to TRBD1. The CDR3 contains 15 residues. The germline V gene has CDR1 SGHRS and CDR2 YFSETQ. V lost 4 bases, J lost 0 bases, and 6 bases stayed unmatched. The CDR3 sequence is CASSATGAMNTEAFF. CDR3 sequence (DNA): TGCGCCAGCAGCGCCACAGGGGCTATGAACACTGAAGCTTTCTTT. Looking up the rest from reference TRBV5-1 and TRBJ1-1 gives the full variable domain: KAGVTQTPRYLIKTRGQQVTLSCSPISGHRSVSWYQQTPGQGLQFLFEYFSETQRNKGNFPGRFSGRQFSNSRSEMNVSTLELGDSALYLCASSATGAMNTEAFFGQGTRLTVV.

This clonotype was picked up a small number of times. The chain links TRBV12-3 or TRBV12-4 to TRBJ1-1; D unresolved. Trimming shortened V by 7 bases and J by 0 bases, and 9 bases separated the two germline ends. The CDR3 covers 13 residues. The DNA of the CDR3 is TGTGCCAGCAAGGCAGGTATGAACACTGAAGCTTTCTTT. This gives the protein CASKAGMNTEAFF.

This clonotype is labeled hyperexpanded (1% or more). In DNA form, the CDR3 reads TGTGCCAGCAACGGCGGGAGCTCCTACGAGCAGTACTTC. It is translated as CASNGGSSYEQYF. The J gene is TRBJ2-7, the V gene TRBV28; 7 nucleotides match TRBD2. The CDR3 length is 13 residues. CDR1 is MDHEN and CDR2 is SYDVKM in the germline V gene. The junction had 3 bases not matched to a gene; V was cut back by 7 bases and J by 0 bases.

This clonotype was counted a few times. The chain recombines TRBV20-1 with TRBJ1-4, with D perhaps TRBD1 (6 bases). V was shortened by 6 bases and J by 7 bases, with 21 bases between the two germline ends. The germline gives CDR1 DFQATT, CDR2 SNEGSKA (reference sequence). The CDR3 totals 15 residues. DNA for the CDR3: TGCAGTGCCCACTCCGGGGGGCGGTTTGGTGAAAAACTGTTTTTT. Protein: CSAHSGGRFGEKLFF.

The chain joins TRBV15 to TRBJ2-2; TRBD1 might be the D (6 bases). The V gene's germline CDR1 is LNHNV and CDR2 YYDKDF (reference sequence). The CDR3 totals 15 residues. Trimming stripped 0 bases from V and 6 bases from J, with 11 bases between. The CDR3 here is CATSREQGYPGELFF. Written as DNA, the CDR3 is TGTGCCACCAGCAGAGAACAGGGATATCCCGGGGAGCTGTTTTTT.

The chain uses TRBV12-3 or TRBV12-4 and TRBJ2-3, with 12 bases aligning to TRBD1. Trimming at V came to 6 bases and at J to 8 bases, leaving 6 bases not matched to a gene. The CDR3 contains 14 residues. The CDR3: CASSRDRGLRTQYF. The CDR3 DNA reads TGTGCCAGCAGCCGGGACAGGGGGCTTCGTACGCAGTATTTT.

The J gene is TRBJ1-5, the V gene TRBV12-3 or TRBV12-4; unclear D gene. Deletions cut 2 bases from V and 2 bases from J, with 4 bases between. The CDR3 has 13 amino acids. CDR3 sequence (DNA): TGTGCCAGCAGTTTAACCGGCAATCAGCCCCAGCATTTT. This sequence encodes CASSLTGNQPQHF.